This T cell receptor (beta chain) derives from a study of cytomegalovirus exposure and HLA in healthy donors. Whole-study findings and limits: Trimming of TCR beta V- and J-genes showed a link, identified in a later analysis, to a missense DCLRE1C variant.

In regard to this clone: The antigen is unknown.

This CDR3 comprises 15 residues. In germline, CDR1 is MNHNS, CDR2 SASEGT. The PCR had 60 Vbeta and 13 Jbeta primers. TCRdb's table, derived via immunoSEQ multiplex PCR, lists solely in-frame clones and lacks some. The sample lists roughly 70,000 clones, 65% to 80% occurring once. This receptor was obtained from an older man in good health and CMV-seronegative. Sequenced input: PBMCs. This chain links TRBV6-1 with TRBJ2-5; TRBD1 aligns across 8 bases. The end of the DNA aligns better with TRBJ2-7, so the J call may be wrong. In nucleotides, the CDR3 is TGTGCCAGCACCTCCGGGACAGGCAACTCCTACGAGCAGTACTTC. This translates into CASTSGTGNSYEQYF.